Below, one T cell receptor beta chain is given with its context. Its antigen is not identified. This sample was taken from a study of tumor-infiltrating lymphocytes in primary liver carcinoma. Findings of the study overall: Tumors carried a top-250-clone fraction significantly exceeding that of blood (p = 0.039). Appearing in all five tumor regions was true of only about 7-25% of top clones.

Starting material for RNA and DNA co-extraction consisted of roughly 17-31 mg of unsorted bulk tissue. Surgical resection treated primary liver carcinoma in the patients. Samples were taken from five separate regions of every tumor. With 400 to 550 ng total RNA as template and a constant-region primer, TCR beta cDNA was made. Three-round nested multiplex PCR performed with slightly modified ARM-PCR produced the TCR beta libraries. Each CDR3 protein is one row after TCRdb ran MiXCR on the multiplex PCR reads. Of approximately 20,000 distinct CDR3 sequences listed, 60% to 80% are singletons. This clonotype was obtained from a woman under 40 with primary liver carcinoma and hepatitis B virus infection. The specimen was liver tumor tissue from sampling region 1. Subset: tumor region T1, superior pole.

The CDR3 bases are TGTGCCAGCAGTATAAGGGATCAAACTTTCTTT. Translating gives CASSIRDQTFF. This rearrangement joins TRBV28 to TRBJ1-1; D unresolved. The V end lost 5 bases, the J end lost 12 bases, and 13 bases lay between the germline ends. Per germline, CDR1 MDHEN and CDR2 SYDVKM. The CDR3 spans 11 residues.